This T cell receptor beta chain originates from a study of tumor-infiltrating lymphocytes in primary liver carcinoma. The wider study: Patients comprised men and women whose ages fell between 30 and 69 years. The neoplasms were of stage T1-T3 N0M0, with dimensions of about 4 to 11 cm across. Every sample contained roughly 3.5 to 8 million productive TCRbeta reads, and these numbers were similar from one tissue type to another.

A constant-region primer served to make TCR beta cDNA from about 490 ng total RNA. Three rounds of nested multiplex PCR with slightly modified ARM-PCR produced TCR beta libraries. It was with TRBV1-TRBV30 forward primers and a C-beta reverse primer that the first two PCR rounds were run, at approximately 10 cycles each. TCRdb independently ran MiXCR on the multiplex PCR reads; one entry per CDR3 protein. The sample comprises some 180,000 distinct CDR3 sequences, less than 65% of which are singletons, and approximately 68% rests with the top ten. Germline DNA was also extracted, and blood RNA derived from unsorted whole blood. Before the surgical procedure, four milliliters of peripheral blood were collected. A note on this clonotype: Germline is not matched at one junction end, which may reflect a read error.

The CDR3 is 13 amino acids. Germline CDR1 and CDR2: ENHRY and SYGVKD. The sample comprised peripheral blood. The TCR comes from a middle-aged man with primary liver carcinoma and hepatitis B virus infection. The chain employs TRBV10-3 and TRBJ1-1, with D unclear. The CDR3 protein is CAISLQENTEASF. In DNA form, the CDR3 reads TGTGCCATCAGTCTACAAGAGAACACTGAAGCTTCCTTT.